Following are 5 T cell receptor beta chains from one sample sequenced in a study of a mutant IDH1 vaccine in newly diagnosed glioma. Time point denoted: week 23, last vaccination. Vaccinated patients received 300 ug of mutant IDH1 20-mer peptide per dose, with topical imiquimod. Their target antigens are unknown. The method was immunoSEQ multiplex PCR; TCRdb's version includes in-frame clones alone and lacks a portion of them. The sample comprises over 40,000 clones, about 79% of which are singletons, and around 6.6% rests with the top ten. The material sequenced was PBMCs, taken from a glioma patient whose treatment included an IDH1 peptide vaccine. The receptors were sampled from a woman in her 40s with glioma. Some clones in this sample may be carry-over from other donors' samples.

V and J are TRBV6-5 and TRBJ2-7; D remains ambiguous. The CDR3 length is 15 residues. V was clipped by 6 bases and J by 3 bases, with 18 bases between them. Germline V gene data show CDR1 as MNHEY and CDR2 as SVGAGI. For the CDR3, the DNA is TGTGCCAGCAGAACTTCCTGGCAGAAATTCTACGAGCAGTACTTC. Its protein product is CASRTSWQKFYEQYF.

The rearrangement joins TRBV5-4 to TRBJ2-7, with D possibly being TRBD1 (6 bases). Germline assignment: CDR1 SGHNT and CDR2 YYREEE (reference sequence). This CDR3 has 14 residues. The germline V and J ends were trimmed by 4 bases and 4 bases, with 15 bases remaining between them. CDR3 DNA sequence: TGTGCCAGCAGCCTAAGGGGGAAGTATTACGAGCAGTACTTC. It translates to CASSLRGKYYEQYF.

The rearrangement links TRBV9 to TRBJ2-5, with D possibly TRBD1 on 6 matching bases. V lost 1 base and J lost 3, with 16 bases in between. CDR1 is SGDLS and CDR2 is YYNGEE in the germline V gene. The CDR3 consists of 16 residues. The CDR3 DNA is TGTGCCAGCAGCGTAAATCCGGGACACGGAAAAGAGACCCAGTACTTC. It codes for CASSVNPGHGKETQYF. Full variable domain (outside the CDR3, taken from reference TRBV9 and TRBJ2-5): DSGVTQTPKHLITATGQRVTLRCSPRSGDLSVYWYQQSLDQGLQFLIQYYNGEERAKGNILERFSAQQFPDLHSELNLSSLELGDSALYFCASSVNPGHGKETQYFGPGTRLLVL.

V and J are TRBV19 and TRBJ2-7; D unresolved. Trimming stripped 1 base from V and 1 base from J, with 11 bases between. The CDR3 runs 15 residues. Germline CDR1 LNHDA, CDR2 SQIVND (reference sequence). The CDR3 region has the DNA TGTGCCAGTAGTATAGCAGGCGTGGGGTCCTACGAGCAGTACTTC. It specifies CASSIAGVGSYEQYF.

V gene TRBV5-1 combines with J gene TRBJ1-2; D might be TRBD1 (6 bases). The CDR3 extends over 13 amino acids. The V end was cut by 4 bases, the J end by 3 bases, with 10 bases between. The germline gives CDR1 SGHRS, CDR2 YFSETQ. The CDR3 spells CASSPEGDYGYTF. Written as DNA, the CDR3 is TGCGCCAGCAGCCCCGAGGGGGACTATGGCTACACCTTC.